Listed below are T cell receptor beta chains from one sample, sequenced in a study of tumor and adjacent non-tumor tissue in lung cancer. TCRdb reanalysed the multiplex PCR reads using MiXCR and keeps one entry per CDR3 protein. The sample includes roughly 93,000 distinct CDR3 sequences, approximately 65% of them seen just once. Sequenced: lung tumor tissue. These receptor sequences come from a man in his sixties with non-small cell lung cancer. The CDR3 runs from the conserved cysteine through the conserved F or W. The D gene is left open where the match is weak. Size is omitted from some rows. Given values are once, few, many or a class for expanded clones.

CASSSILEGGPGGDEQFF,TGCGCCAGCAGTAGCATCCTAGAGGGAGGGCCGGGAGGTGATGAGCAGTTCTTC,TRBD2,TRBV6-2/TRBV6-3,TRBJ2-1,NA
CDSSYWAGDSRETQYF,TGTGACAGCAGTTACTGGGCCGGGGACAGCAGGGAGACCCAGTACTTC,TRBD1,TRBV6-5,TRBJ2-5,NA
CASSSGQGQTQYF,TGTGCCAGCAGCTCCGGACAGGGCCAGACCCAGTACTTC,TRBD1,TRBV11-1,TRBJ2-5,few
CSASGRPADGYTF,TGCAGTGCTAGTGGACGGCCGGCGGATGGCTACACCTTC,NA,TRBV20-1,TRBJ1-2,NA
CAISLLSKTGYTF,TGTGCCATCAGCTTATTGAGCAAAACAGGCTACACTTTC,NA,TRBV11-2,TRBJ1-2,NA
CASGQAGTAGYKQYF,TGCGCCAGCGGCCAAGCCGGGACGGCCGGCTACAAGCAGTACTTC,NA,TRBV4-1,TRBJ2-7,NA
CASSRHQENTEAFF,TGTGCCAGCAGCCGACACCAGGAGAACACTGAAGCTTTCTTT,NA,TRBV4-2,TRBJ1-1,many
CASSLGQGNTWELFF,TGTGCCAGCAGCCTGGGACAGGGGAACACCTGGGAGCTGTTTTTT,TRBD1,TRBV7-9,TRBJ2-2,once
CASLNIYGNTIYF,TGTGCCAGCCTAAACATCTATGGGAACACCATATATTTT,NA,TRBV6-5,TRBJ1-3,NA
CASSQDGTGFENQCF,TGTGCCAGCAGCCAAGACGGGACAGGTTTTGAGAACCAGTGCTTC,TRBD1,TRBV14,TRBJ2-5,NA
CASSPSNYGYTF,TGTGCCAGCAGTCCCTCTAACTATGGCTACACCTTC,NA,TRBV28,TRBJ1-2,many
CSARFGGGVEQFF,TGCAGTGCTAGATTCGGGGGCGGGGTTGAGCAGTTCTTC,NA,TRBV20-1,TRBJ2-1,NA
CASSLVVPMNTEAFF,TGTGCCAGCAGCTTAGTGGTGCCGATGAACACTGAAGCTTTCTTT,NA,TRBV7-9,TRBJ1-1,medium-sized
CAIGPGQSSNQPQHF,TGTGCCATCGGCCCGGGACAGAGCAGCAATCAGCCCCAGCATTTT,TRBD1,TRBV6-5,TRBJ1-5,NA
CAVSLGLHERYF,TGTGCCGTCAGCTTAGGACTGCACGAGCGGTACTTC,NA,TRBV11-2,TRBJ2-7,NA
CASSRDSYCYTF,TGTGCCAGCAGCAGGGACAGCTATTGTTACACCTTC,TRBD1,TRBV12-3/TRBV12-4,TRBJ1-2,NA
CASSWPGNGDLFF,TGTGCCAGCAGCTGGCCCGGGAACGGGGACCTGTTTTTT,NA,TRBV5-4,TRBJ2-2,NA
CASSLADTQYF,TGTGCCAGCAGCTTAGCAGATACGCAGTATTTT,NA,TRBV7-9,TRBJ2-3,NA
CASSPPGIAETQYF,TGCGCCAGCAGCCCACCGGGAATTGCTGAGACCCAGTACTTC,NA,TRBV11-2,TRBJ2-5,NA
CASSYPGALENEQCF,TGTGCCAGCAGTTACCCCGGGGCTTTGGAGAACGAGCAGTGCTTC,NA,TRBV6-2/TRBV6-3,TRBJ2-7,NA
CASSKDKTGSSGNTLYF,TGTGCCAGCAGCAAAGATAAGACAGGGAGCTCTGGAAACACCTTATATTTT,NA,TRBV21-1,TRBJ1-3,once
CASRRSPSGRTYEQYF,TGTGCGAGCCGCCGAAGCCCTAGCGGGAGGACCTACGAGCAGTACTTC,TRBD2,TRBV6-2/TRBV6-3,TRBJ2-7,NA
CTSSQEKGGVAFF,TGTACCAGCAGCCAGGAAAAGGGAGGTGTAGCTTTCTTT,NA,TRBV4-2,TRBJ1-1,NA
CASSATTTNTQYF,TGCGCCAGCAGCGCCACTACCACAAATACGCAGTATTTT,NA,TRBV4-3,TRBJ2-3,NA